This record covers a single T cell receptor beta chain. Which antigen it targets is not known. Base qualities are missing; no much larger clone stands one base away. The entry originates in a study of cytomegalovirus exposure and HLA in healthy donors listed by TCRdb under 2017. As for the study more broadly: In an earlier analysis of several hundred of the donors, under 300 Gb of sequence data and some 120 million unique TCR beta sequences from roughly 180 million T cells were reported. Roughly 300 gigabases of sequencing data and tens of millions of unique TCR sequences were included in an early release covering around 650 HLA-typed donors. Of the roughly 400 genotyped donors, approximately 81% were placed in the genetic ancestry cluster associated with self-reported Caucasian donors. The study aimed to test whether signatures of past pathogen exposure could be identified by cataloging public T cell receptors. Using immunosequencing, the study profiled T cell repertoires from 500 to 800 subjects and related those repertoires to cytomegalovirus serostatus. In addition to the first cohort of approximately 670 subjects, a separate validation cohort of 100 to 150 different subjects was used. High-throughput TCR immunosequencing, statistical association of individual TCRs with disease status, and machine learning were combined to predict cytomegalovirus infection status. A later analysis re-examined previously published TCR beta repertoires from several hundred donors and added high-resolution HLA genotyping to investigate patterns of TCR occurrence. The later analysis used no new phenotypic data to find candidate immune exposures, relying instead on TCR beta sequences and their occurrence across donors. An earlier analysis of roughly 600 of the donors used high-throughput TCR beta sequencing to judge whether each TCR beta V gene segment behaved as functional or pseudogenic. Alongside the repertoire data, information on donor age, sex, ethnicity and CMV serostatus was compiled. A later genetic analysis took genome-wide SNP genotypes for about 65% of the roughly 670 donors and used that subset as a discovery cohort. Every repertoire in the discovery cohort had been generated on one and the same sequencing platform. Both class I and class II loci were covered by HLA typing, at four-digit resolution. The number of donors typed differed by locus, with roughly 629-640 for A, B, C, DRB1 and DQB1, approximately 500 for DQA1, some 570 for DPA1, and approximately 470 for DPB1. Roughly five DR-DQ haplotypes were handled as single units for association and clustering because linkage in the cohort was strong. On average, 235,054 unique TCR beta nucleotide sequences were sequenced per donor among 350 to 400 genotyped donors of the cohort, with around 19% of those sequences being non-productive. The full study reports these points: According to the authors, the approach could potentially be generalized to other disease states and immunological phenotypes. Cytomegalovirus status was reported to be diagnosed by the classifier with high specificity and sensitivity in both the original and validation cohorts. HLA typing was unavailable for some donors at each locus, so association tests used only the typed subset. The sequencing pipeline was judged likely to have produced a cluster of highly shared sequence variants as a technical artifact. In a later analysis, HLA-associated TCR beta chains were found to be more clonally expanded and to have lower generation probabilities than equally common non-associated chains. Broadly in line with IMGT annotations, most TCR beta V segments showed up in productive rearrangements about 90% or about 30% of the time in an earlier analysis of approximately 600 of the donors. Most TCR sequences were seen in very few donors, while some public TCRs were found in many individuals. A later analysis reported that several top co-occurrence clusters appeared linked to parvovirus B19, influenza, CMV and Epstein-Barr virus. An association between a missense DCLRE1C variant and V-gene and J-gene trimming of TCR beta chains was found in a later genetic analysis and replicated in an independent cohort. Sequencing depth was assumed to be roughly uniform across donors in the presence/absence analyses, though that assumption may not hold. Correlated functional status among segregating V segments might be attributable to linkage disequilibrium, but an unknown experimental factor could not be ruled out. In the study, approximately 160 TCR beta chains were listed as associated with cytomegalovirus. In vitro tests confirmed that a few of the cytomegalovirus-associated TCR beta chains recognize cytomegalovirus antigens. In a later genetic analysis, fewer N-insertions in productive TCRs were reported among donors in an Asian-associated ancestry cluster than the roughly 640-donor mean. This cohort had only TCR beta chains sequenced, and the lack of alpha or paired-chain data limited which features could be detected. Specific HLA alleles were associated with 16,951 TCR beta sequences at a false discovery rate of 0.05 in a later analysis. The 87-base-pair reads could not distinguish some IMGT-functional V segments, including TRBV6-2 and TRBV6-3, so those segments were excluded. In a later analysis, most CMV-associated TCR beta chains were found to appear HLA-restricted, with HLA associations seemingly driven largely by CMV exposure. When HLA alleles, especially DR and DQ, strongly co-occurred, attributing TCR associations to individual alleles was difficult. The earlier analysis of around 600 of the donors excluded some 15 rarely observed V segments, including chromosome 9 orphons, because counts were too low. In a later analysis, the rate of TCR association differed among HLA loci, with DRB1 alleles having the most associated TCRs and HLA-C alleles having the fewest. A further reported finding was that TCR beta sequences accurately predicted the HLA-A and HLA-B alleles for most subjects in the first cohort. CMV serostatus was the only immune exposure information available for the cohort.

The method behind the library was the immunoSEQ multiplex PCR assay. For the multiplex PCR, a mixture combining 60 forward primers for TCR Vbeta segments and 13 reverse primers for TCR Jbeta segments was used. The CDR3 region of rearranged TCR beta genes was amplified from genomic DNA with a multiplex PCR assay. The amplified TCR beta libraries were sequenced on the Illumina HiSeq System as 87-base-pair reads. On the authors' methods: In a later analysis, around 80 million unique TCR beta chains were counted across the 666 repertoires, and about 10 million of these chains were shared by at least two donors. Raw reads were error-corrected and collapsed into unique sequences by a nearest-neighbor algorithm in which closely related sequences were merged to remove PCR and sequencing errors. V, D and J gene segments were assigned by aligning CDR3 sequences to IMGT reference sequences. For a sequence to be retained, at least a six-nucleotide match to both a V gene segment and a J gene segment was required. A rearrangement was called productive if the CDR3 had no stop codons and remained in frame with V and J, and every other rearrangement was called non-productive. CDR3 was defined according to IMGT convention as the region running from the second conserved V-encoded cysteine to the conserved J-encoded phenylalanine. The earlier analysis of some 580 of the donors excluded any sequence lacking an unambiguous match to a single V gene segment. An earlier analysis of approximately 590 of the donors called V segments functional above 56.7% productive rearrangements and segregating when the between-donor standard deviation exceeded 5%. To diagnose cytomegalovirus status from the catalog of TCR beta chain sequences, a statistical classification framework was built. In a later analysis, V and J genes were assigned by comparing TCR nucleotide sequences against IMGT/GENE-DB human TR gene sequences. The TCRdist pipeline was used in a later analysis to assign CDR3 sequences and most-parsimonious VDJ recombination scenarios. In a later analysis, each TCR beta chain was defined by its CDR3 amino acid sequence together with its V-gene family, and reads without a unique V-gene family were excluded. In a later analysis, fewer than 650 highly shared, low-generation-probability nucleotide sequences were removed to address suspected cross-contamination and a sequencing artifact. In a later analysis, a clonal expansion index was calculated for each public chain from normalized within-repertoire ranks of inferred template counts. A later analysis computed generation probabilities with a VDJ recombination model fitted to out-of-frame rearrangements, and checked the results against IGoR. Hypergeometric tests were used in a later analysis to score TCR-TCR, TCR-HLA and TCR-CMV co-occurrence, with a repertoire-size bias correction applied to the TCR pairs. False discovery rates were estimated in a later analysis by permuting HLA or CMV assignments 20 times. A later analysis grouped co-occurring TCRs with DBSCAN, adding TCRdist sequence similarity when clustering within HLA-allele-positive subsets. Co-occurrence clustering excluded repertoires with fewer than 30,000 or more than 120,000 public chains, plus five with anomalous nucleotide sharing. This immuneACCESS table, as held by TCRdb, lists in-frame sequences with V and J called but not all clones. Of the missing ones, under half trace to an unresolved V gene in checked studies; the others have no known cause. The D gene and trimming were derived from the DNA, and the V and J assignments and clone size from that table. This sample has around 120,000 clones in its table, and approximately 80% of those were observed once. The ten largest clones capture around 4.5% of the sample.

Including cysteine and phenylalanine, the CDR3 has 14 amino acids. Only the CDR3 portion is preserved as DNA: 42 bases, with reading frame beginning at the first base. The CDR1 and CDR2 encoded by the germline V gene (reference sequence) are SEHNR and FQNEAQ. From V the trimming removes 1 base and from J it removes 3 bases, while the gene matches leave 0 bases of the junction unaccounted for. In total, 630 or so healthy bone marrow donors made up the cohort. All cohort members were sampled while nominally healthy, although unrecorded immune exposures were likely present. The donor tested CMV seropositive and was one of the 289 seropositive cohort members. Every donor gave a peripheral blood sample, and the peripheral blood mononuclear cells from that sample were used for TCR beta sequencing. Genomic DNA was extracted from the blood cell samples with the Qiagen DNeasy Blood Extraction Kit.

The sequencing input was PBMCs. This clonotype was sampled from a man between 25 and 39 years old in good health and CMV-seropositive. The sequence links TRBV7-9 to TRBJ1-2, with TRBD1 matching 9 junction bases. The DNA reads TGTGCCAGCAGCTTAGGGACAGGGGACTATGGCTACACCTTC. Its protein is CASSLGTGDYGYTF.